Presented here are 26 T cell receptor beta chains from one specimen sequenced in a study of T cells in Graves' hyperthyroidism and ophthalmopathy. Using RNA transcripts as the source, TCR beta CDR3 regions were amplified. Using the HTBI primer set, a first-round RT-PCR was run on the TCR CDR3. One entry per CDR3 protein, called by TCRdb with MiXCR from the multiplex PCR reads. The data show about 740,000 distinct CDR3 sequences, around 13% seen once. The sample consisted of blood. Receptors were obtained from a woman under 30 with Graves' hyperthyroidism.

This clonotype was recorded at least ten times. This chain links TRBV2 with TRBJ2-7; D possibly uses TRBD1 or TRBD2 (5 bases each). Trimming shortened V by 9 bases and J by 2 bases, and 11 bases separated the two germline ends. CDR1 is SNHLY, CDR2 FYNNEI, per germline. The CDR3 runs to 12 residues. The CDR3 here is CASRGAPYEQYF. The CDR3 DNA reads TGTGCCAGTCGAGGGGCTCCCTACGAGCAGTACTTC.

This clonotype was seen many times. The chain links TRBV12-3 or TRBV12-4 to TRBJ2-1; the D call may be TRBD1 or TRBD2 (5 bases each). This CDR3 is built from 12 residues. V was trimmed by 10 bases and J by 4 bases, leaving 11 bases between them. CDR3 sequence: CATRGDYNEQFF. As DNA, the CDR3 is TGTGCCACCCGAGGGGATTACAATGAGCAGTTCTTC.

The chain links TRBV3-1 to TRBJ1-6; no definite D call. Per germline, CDR1 LGHDT and CDR2 YNNKEL (reference sequence). The ends were cut back, 7 bases at V and 7 bases at J, with 17 bases in the middle. The CDR3 runs to 15 residues. The CDR3 DNA sequence: TGTGCCAGCAACTCAGGCCCGGGAACCAATTCACCCCTCCACTTT. Protein: CASNSGPGTNSPLHF.

There are a few counts of this clonotype. J is TRBJ2-7 and V is TRBV20-1; D is unclear. Germline lookup yields CDR1 DFQATT and CDR2 SNEGSKA (reference sequence). V was trimmed by 1 base and J by 1 base, leaving 5 bases between them. The CDR3 has 12 residues. CDR3 in DNA: TGCAGTGCTAGAGGTCATTCCTACGAGCAGTACTTC. It specifies CSARGHSYEQYF.

The chain combines TRBV20-1 with TRBJ2-4; maybe TRBD2 (5 bases). The CDR3 is 16 residues long. Germline assignment: CDR1 DFQATT and CDR2 SNEGSKA (reference sequence). The germline V and J ends were trimmed by 2 bases and 8 bases, with 22 bases remaining between them. CDR3 DNA sequence: TGCAGTGCTAGAAAGACTATATGGGAGATCGCTGACATTCAGTACTTC. Protein: CSARKTIWEIADIQYF.

This sequence joins TRBV7-9 and TRBJ2-7, with D tentatively TRBD1 or TRBD2 (7 bases each). This CDR3 is built from 12 residues. V lost 4 bases and J 7 bases, leaving 11 bases between the germline ends. Germline lookup yields CDR1 SEHNR and CDR2 FQNEAQ (reference sequence). DNA for the CDR3: TGTGCCAGCAGCTCCCAGGGGGGGGAGCAGTACTTC. Its translation: CASSSQGGEQYF.

The sample holds many counts of this clonotype. The chain employs TRBV30 and TRBJ1-5; D is unresolved. Germline lookup yields CDR1 GTSNPN and CDR2 SVGIG (reference sequence). V lost 5 bases, J lost 8 bases, and 16 bases lay in between. This CDR3 spans 13 amino acids. In nucleotides, the CDR3 is TGTGCCTGGTCGAGGACGGTTGAGGAGCCCCAGCATTTT. This translates into CAWSRTVEEPQHF.

This clonotype was observed a few times. The chain combines TRBV19 with TRBJ2-3; 7 nucleotides agree with TRBD1. This CDR3 has 19 residues. Germline lookup yields CDR1 LNHDA and CDR2 SQIVND (reference sequence). V lost 3 bases to trimming and J lost 2 bases; unmatched junction nucleotides: 17. The CDR3: CASSISGTAFDLPTDTQYF. For the CDR3, the DNA is TGTGCCAGTAGTATTTCCGGGACAGCCTTCGATCTCCCCACAGATACGCAGTATTTT.

This clonotype was counted many times. V usage is TRBV20-1 and J usage is TRBJ2-1; no firm D call. Germline CDR1 is DFQATT and CDR2 is SNEGSKA (reference sequence). V shed 0 bases and J shed 5 bases, with 11 bases lying between them. The CDR3 runs 14 residues. The CDR3 DNA reads TGCAGTGCTAGAGATCCGCAAAGGGACAATGAGCAGTTCTTC. Residues: CSARDPQRDNEQFF.

This clonotype was detected ten times or more. The chain combines TRBV30 with TRBJ2-3; 12 nucleotides agree with TRBD2. Unmatched junction bases numbered 7, after V lost 7 bases and J lost 2 bases. There are 15 residues in the CDR3. CDR1 is GTSNPN, CDR2 SVGIG, per germline (reference sequence). The CDR3 region has the DNA TGTGCCTCGACCCGGACTAGCGGGGTCACAGATACGCAGTATTTT. It encodes CASTRTSGVTDTQYF.

This clonotype occurred many times. V and J are TRBV20-1 and TRBJ2-1, with D possibly matching TRBD2 (7 bases). In germline, CDR1 is DFQATT, CDR2 SNEGSKA (reference sequence). The CDR3 has 16 amino acids. V was pared by 4 bases and J by 7 bases, with 23 bases between. CDR3 in amino acids: CSAISGGGRAKNEQFF. CDR3 DNA sequence: TGCAGTGCTATCTCCGGGGGCGGGAGAGCGAAAAATGAGCAGTTCTTC.

This clonotype was seen only a few times. This chain connects TRBV5-6 to TRBJ2-4; the match to TRBD2 covers 9 bases. Germline CDR1 reads SGHDT; CDR2 reads YYEEEE. The CDR3 runs to 19 residues. V shed 4 bases and J 1 base; nucleotides not matched to a gene: 15. The CDR3 spells CASSLLGGGGGEAKNIQYF. CDR3 nucleotide sequence: TGTGCCAGCAGCCTCCTCGGCGGGGGGGGAGGAGAGGCCAAAAACATTCAGTACTTC.

This clonotype has at least ten counts. The rearrangement links TRBV6-2 or TRBV6-3 to TRBJ2-7; TRBD1 matches at 7 bases. CDR3 size: 15 residues. V lost 4 bases, J lost 2 bases, and 8 bases stayed unmatched. CDR1 MNHEY and CDR2 SVGEGT come from the germline V gene. The CDR3 DNA reads as TGTGCCAGCAGTTCCTCAAACAGGGGACCCTACGAGCAGTACTTC. This translates into CASSSSNRGPYEQYF.

The chain has TRBV12-3 or TRBV12-4 and TRBJ1-5; TRBD1 matches at 10 bases. This CDR3 is 16 amino acids long. V shed 5 bases and J 5 bases; nucleotides not matched to a gene: 9. DNA for the CDR3: TGTGCCAGCAGTGTGTCCGGGACAGGGGTTTATCAGCCCCAGCATTTT. Residues: CASSVSGTGVYQPQHF.

The chain uses TRBV2 and TRBJ1-4, with 9 bases aligning to TRBD1. The CDR3 has 14 residues. The ends lost 7 bases at V and 5 bases at J; junction bases unmatched: 5. Germline CDR1 and CDR2: SNHLY and FYNNEI. The CDR3 nucleotides are TGTGCCAGCACCGTTGACAGGGGGAATGAAAAACTGTTTTTT. Protein product: CASTVDRGNEKLFF.

J is TRBJ2-7 and V is TRBV24-1, with no clear D. The V end lost 2 bases, the J end lost 2 bases, and 15 bases lay between the germline ends. CDR3 length: 16 residues. CDR1 and CDR2 from the germline V gene are KGHDR and SFDVKD. The CDR3 spells CATSDSGTSSTYEQYF. CDR3 nucleotide sequence: TGTGCCACCAGTGATTCCGGCACTTCCTCAACCTACGAGCAGTACTTC.

The chain employs TRBV2 and TRBJ2-1; 9 nucleotides align to TRBD2. V lost 2 bases and J lost 2; bases outside the gene matches: 7. The CDR3 has 17 amino acids. CDR1 is SNHLY, CDR2 FYNNEI, per germline. The CDR3 bases are TGTGCCAGCAGTGAATGGGTAGCGGGAGTGCCCTACAATGAGCAGTTCTTC. Amino acids: CASSEWVAGVPYNEQFF.

This clonotype occurred many times. The chain couples TRBV29-1 to TRBJ2-2, with D possibly being TRBD2 (6 bases). V was cut by 4 bases and J by 4 bases, with 16 bases left in between. The CDR3 is 15 residues long. Germline CDR1 is SQVTM and CDR2 is ANQGSEA. The CDR3 region is CSVVKGSGVTGELFF. CDR3 nucleotide sequence: TGCAGCGTTGTAAAGGGTAGCGGAGTCACCGGGGAGCTGTTTTTT.

This clonotype was seen many times. The gene calls are TRBV27 and TRBJ2-3; D is possibly TRBD1 (6 bases). The CDR3 is 13 amino acids. The ends were cut back, 7 bases at V and 5 bases at J, with 13 bases in the middle. Germline V CDR1 and CDR2: MNHEY, SMNVEV (reference sequence). In nucleotides, the CDR3 is TGTGCCAGCAAGCCGGTAGGGGGAGATACGCAGTATTTT. Encoded protein: CASKPVGGDTQYF.

The chain uses TRBV7-9 and TRBJ2-7, with 8 bases lining up with TRBD1. The J segment lost 5 bases and the V segment lost 5 bases, leaving 11 bases of the junction unmatched. This CDR3 is 15 amino acids long. Germline lookup yields CDR1 SEHNR and CDR2 FQNEAQ (reference sequence). DNA of the CDR3: TGTGCCAGCAGCCCCCGACAGGGGTACGGGGACGAGCAGTACTTC. This sequence encodes CASSPRQGYGDEQYF.

The chain is built from TRBV7-9 and TRBJ2-1, with 9 bases fitting TRBD1. The length of the CDR3 is 14 residues. Trimming removed 3 bases from V and 9 bases from J; junction bases left unmatched: 6. Germline CDR1 is SEHNR and CDR2 is FQNEAQ (reference sequence). The CDR3 sequence is CASSFRDRGAEQFF. CDR3 sequence (DNA): TGTGCCAGCAGCTTCCGAGACAGGGGGGCTGAGCAGTTCTTC. Full variable domain (remainder filled in from reference TRBV7-9 and TRBJ2-1): DTGVSQNPRHKITKRGQNVTFRCDPISEHNRLYWYRQTLGQGPEFLTYFQNEAQLEKSRLLSDRFSAERPKGSFSTLEIQRTEQGDSAMYLCASSFRDRGAEQFFGPGTRLTVL.

Ten or more counts support this clonotype. This chain connects TRBV7-2 to TRBJ1-1, with no clear D. In germline, CDR1 is SGHTA, CDR2 FQGNSA. This CDR3 comprises 14 residues. Trimming pared 5 bases from V and 4 bases from J, leaving 14 bases between. CDR3 in amino acids: CASSPSLAGTEAFF. Written as DNA, the CDR3 is TGTGCCAGCAGCCCTTCACTCGCGGGCACTGAAGCTTTCTTT.

The genes are TRBV7-8 and TRBJ2-5; no clear D. The CDR3 runs 15 residues. Trimming removed 0 bases from V and 0 bases from J, with 8 bases in between. CDR1 is SGHVS and CDR2 is FQNEAQ in the germline V gene. The CDR3: CASSLAGPYQETQYF. DNA of the CDR3: TGTGCCAGCAGCTTAGCGGGCCCGTACCAAGAGACCCAGTACTTC. Full variable domain (outside the CDR3, taken from reference TRBV7-8 and TRBJ2-5): GAGVSQSPRYKVAKRGQDVALRCDPISGHVSLFWYQQALGQGPEFLTYFQNEAQLDKSGLPSDRFFAERPEGSVSTLKIQRTQQEDSAVYLCASSLAGPYQETQYFGPGTRLLVL.

This clonotype was picked up a small number of times. V is TRBV7-6 and J is TRBJ2-1; D might be TRBD1 (6 bases). Deletions cut 1 base from V and 5 bases from J, with 15 bases between. The germline V gene encodes CDR1 SGHVS and CDR2 FNYEAQ. CDR3 length equals 16 residues. The CDR3 DNA is TGTGCCAGCAGCTTAGGCTTTGGGACAAACCACAATGAGCAGTTCTTC. It codes for CASSLGFGTNHNEQFF.

This clonotype occurred a few times. The J gene is TRBJ1-5, the V gene TRBV29-1, with D hard to call. Per germline, CDR1 SQVTM and CDR2 ANQGSEA. The ends were cut back, 0 bases at V and 6 bases at J, with 9 bases in the middle. This CDR3 has 13 residues. CDR3 coding DNA: TGCAGCGTTGAAGATCAGGACGGTCAGCCCCAGCATTTT. It yields the protein CSVEDQDGQPQHF.

The chain uses TRBV15 and TRBJ2-7; TRBD1 aligns across 9 bases. With V trimmed by 5 bases and J by 7 bases, 18 bases remained unmatched. From germline, CDR1 is LNHNV and CDR2 YYDKDF (reference sequence). This CDR3 region has 17 residues. The CDR3: CATSFSASGQGLGEQYF. CDR3 bases: TGTGCCACCAGCTTCTCAGCCTCGGGACAGGGTCTAGGTGAGCAGTACTTC.